This is a list of T cell receptor beta chains from one sample in a study of cytomegalovirus exposure and HLA in healthy donors. Sequenced by immunoSEQ multiplex PCR; TCRdb stores in-frame clones only, minus some. Of around 110,000 clones listed, 65% to 80% are singletons. Sequencing was done on a sample of PBMCs. The receptors shown here come from a man aged 25-45 years in good health and CMV-seropositive. Both conserved end residues are part of each CDR3. D genes are given only for firm matches. Clone size is stated in some rows and not others, as once, few, many or a class when expanded.

TRBV6-1	.	few	TRBJ2-7	CASSEGRGRYF	TGTGCCAGCAGTGAGGGACGGGGGAGGTACTTC
TRBV4-1	TRBD1	.	TRBJ1-5	CASSQDKGGRNQPQHF	TGCGCCAGCAGCCAAGATAAAGGGGGCCGCAATCAGCCCCAGCATTTT
TRBV7-2	TRBD1	.	TRBJ2-7	CASSSQGSSYEQYF	TGTGCCAGCAGCTCACAGGGGAGCTCCTACGAGCAGTACTTC
TRBV7-2	TRBD1	.	TRBJ1-2	CASSEDRVRGYTF	TGTGCCAGCAGCGAGGACAGGGTGCGTGGCTACACCTTC
TRBV5-6	TRBD1	.	TRBJ1-3	CASSFGTGGILNTIYF	TGTGCCAGCAGCTTCGGGACAGGGGGCATCCTAAACACCATATATTTT
TRBV25-1	TRBD1	.	TRBJ1-5	CASSTTGSQPQHF	TGTGCCAGCAGTACGACAGGGTCTCAGCCCCAGCATTTT
TRBV6-4	TRBD1	.	TRBJ2-7	CASSPGQGAYEQYF	TGTGCCAGCAGTCCCGGACAGGGGGCGTACGAGCAGTACTTC
TRBV2	TRBD1	many	TRBJ1-4	CASSEDRGANEKLFF	TGTGCCAGCAGTGAAGACAGGGGGGCTAATGAAAAACTGTTTTTT
TRBV11-3	.	.	TRBJ1-2	CASSPPPQGRYGYTF	TGTGCCAGCAGCCCCCCCCCACAGGGACGCTATGGCTACACCTTC
TRBV28	TRBD1	.	TRBJ2-2	CASSLWPGDSVAGELFF	TGTGCCAGCAGTTTATGGCCCGGGGACAGTGTTGCCGGGGAGCTGTTTTTT
TRBV30	TRBD1	.	TRBJ1-4	CAWRDRDRSNEKLFF	TGTGCCTGGAGAGACCGGGACAGAAGTAATGAAAAACTGTTTTTT
TRBV4-2	.	few	TRBJ1-1	CASSHLDRNTEAFF	TGTGCCAGCAGCCACCTCGACAGGAACACTGAAGCTTTCTTT
TRBV19	TRBD1	.	TRBJ1-5	CATRTGGNQPQHF	TGTGCCACACGAACAGGGGGCAATCAGCCCCAGCATTTT
TRBV6-5	.	.	TRBJ1-2	CASRAGNEGYTF	TGTGCCAGCAGGGCAGGGAATGAGGGCTACACCTTC
TRBV28	.	.	TRBJ1-2	CASSSLWGGPVGYTF	TGTGCCAGCAGTTCCCTTTGGGGGGGCCCCGTAGGCTACACCTTC
TRBV19	.	.	TRBJ1-5	CASSIRRSQPQHF	TGTGCCAGTAGTATACGCCGCAGTCAGCCCCAGCATTTT
TRBV7-2	.	.	TRBJ1-2	CASSLGQGGNYGYTF	TGTGCCAGCAGCTTAGGGCAGGGAGGGAACTATGGCTACACCTTC
TRBV28	.	few	TRBJ1-3	CASSGNVGGGNTIYF	TGTGCCAGCAGCGGGAACGTCGGTGGTGGAAACACCATATATTTT
TRBV2	TRBD1	.	TRBJ2-2	CASKGQEGTGELFF	TGTGCCAGCAAGGGACAGGAAGGGACCGGGGAGCTGTTTTTT
TRBV6-1	.	.	TRBJ1-5	CASSVDRFQPQHF	TGTGCCAGCAGTGTCGACAGGTTCCAGCCCCAGCATTTT
TRBV10-3	.	.	TRBJ2-7	CAISEGAAEQYF	TGTGCCATCAGTGAAGGGGCTGCGGAGCAGTACTTC
TRBV28	TRBD2	.	TRBJ2-5	CASSSLLAGGRGETQYF	TGTGCCAGCAGTTCATTACTAGCGGGGGGGCGGGGAGAGACCCAGTACTTC
TRBV19	.	.	TRBJ1-5	CASSQVSNQPQHF	TGTGCCAGTAGTCAGGTTAGCAATCAGCCCCAGCATTTT
TRBV5-1	.	.	TRBJ2-2	CASSLVTGNTGELFF	TGCGCCAGCAGCTTGGTCACAGGAAACACCGGGGAGCTGTTTTTT
TRBV18	.	.	TRBJ2-2	CASSPIRGSTGELFF	TGTGCCAGCTCACCAATCCGGGGTTCAACCGGGGAGCTGTTTTTT
TRBV2	.	.	TRBJ1-1	CASSRGGSLTEAFF	TGTGCCAGCAGTAGGGGGGGCTCTCTAACTGAAGCTTTCTTT
TRBV28	.	.	TRBJ1-1	CASSPPPRWYTEAFF	TGTGCCAGCAGCCCCCCCCCGAGGTGGTACACTGAAGCTTTCTTT
TRBV2	.	medium-sized	TRBJ2-3	CASSLETDTQYF	TGTGCCAGCAGCCTGGAGACAGATACGCAGTATTTT
TRBV6-6	.	.	TRBJ1-1	CASTGGPTEAFF	TGTGCCAGCACGGGGGGCCCCACTGAAGCTTTCTTT
TRBV19	.	.	TRBJ1-2	CASSPLGGRSGGYTF	TGTGCCAGTAGTCCCCTTGGAGGACGGTCAGGTGGCTACACCTTC
TRBV7-9	.	.	TRBJ2-7	CSSSPGVQQYF	TGTTCCAGCAGCCCCGGGGTTCAGCAGTACTTC
TRBV7-9	.	.	TRBJ1-1	CASSFNEGTEAFF	TGTGCCAGCAGCTTTAATGAGGGTACTGAAGCTTTCTTT
TRBV5-6	TRBD1	.	TRBJ2-7	CASSSQGGYEQYF	TGTGCCAGCAGCTCACAGGGGGGCTACGAGCAGTACTTC
TRBV5-1	.	few	TRBJ1-1	CASSYRELNTEAFF	TGCGCCAGCAGCTACAGGGAACTGAACACTGAAGCTTTCTTT
TRBV19	.	.	TRBJ1-2	CASSTFTGGSNYGYTF	TGTGCCAGTAGTACCTTCACCGGGGGATCTAACTATGGCTACACCTTC
TRBV6-1	TRBD1	.	TRBJ2-7	CASSEAQASAGGIEQYF	TGTGCCAGCAGTGAAGCCCAAGCGTCCGCAGGGGGTATCGAGCAGTACTTC
TRBV30	.	.	TRBJ1-6	CAWSREYNSPLHF	TGTGCCTGGAGCCGGGAATATAATTCACCCCTCCACTTT